The 8 T cell receptor beta chains below were found in one sample sequenced in a study of blood T cell repertoires in COVID-19 (dated by TCRdb to between 2020 and 2021). The method behind the library was the immunoSEQ multiplex PCR assay. TCRdb carries this immuneACCESS record with in-frame sequences only. Its versions omit some clonotypes, under half of them owing to an unresolved V gene in the studies checked, with the rest unexplained. For this sample there are some 100,000 clones; roughly 88% appear just once. The leading ten clones occupy roughly 27% of the sample. The specimen sequenced was peripheral blood. All receptors derive from a human donor in a cohort sampled during active COVID-19.

The chain carries TRBV29-1 and TRBJ1-4; no clear D. V lost 7 bases to trimming and J lost 5 bases, with 14 bases between them. Germline CDR1 and CDR2: SQVTM and ANQGSEA. CDR3 length: 13 residues. CDR3 residues: CSAYRRGNEKLFF. The DNA of the CDR3 is TGCAGCGCCTATAGACGGGGAAATGAAAAACTGTTTTTT.

The genes are TRBV30 and TRBJ2-7, with 7 bases that match TRBD1. Germline CDR1 GTSNPN, CDR2 SVGIG (reference sequence). The CDR3 has 13 amino acids. V trimming: 0 bases; J trimming: 10 bases; junction bases outside the gene matches: 9. The CDR3 DNA is TGTGCCTGGAGTGTAGACCTCCAGGGGGAACAGTACTTC. Translating it yields CAWSVDLQGEQYF.

The chain has TRBV27 and TRBJ2-6; D gene uncertain. Germline assignment: CDR1 MNHEY and CDR2 SMNVEV (reference sequence). CDR3 length: 17 residues. V shed 5 bases and J shed 0 bases, with 14 bases lying between them. The CDR3 DNA is TGTGCCAGCAGTCCCCCACTGTTGCTCTCTGGGGCCAACGTCCTGACTTTC. It is translated as CASSPPLLLSGANVLTF.

The chain joins TRBV11-3 to TRBJ2-2, with TRBD2 matching over 8 bases. Trimming at V came to 5 bases and at J to 0 bases, leaving 5 bases not matched to a gene. Germline CDR1 reads SGHNT; CDR2 reads YENEEA. CDR3 length: 16 amino acids. CDR3 nucleotide sequence: TGTGCCAGCAGCCCCCATAGCGGGGCGAACACCGGGGAGCTGTTTTTT. Translation: CASSPHSGANTGELFF.

The V and J genes are TRBV19 and TRBJ1-1; D unresolved. CDR1 and CDR2 (germline): LNHDA, SQIVND (reference sequence). The CDR3 runs 11 residues. Between the trimmed V and J ends, which lost 5 bases and 7 bases, there was a span of 8 bases. CDR3 nucleotide sequence: TGTGCCAGTAGTCCCAGGTATGAAGCTTTCTTT. Its protein product is CASSPRYEAFF.

The chain recombines TRBV6-5 with TRBJ2-5, with 7 positions matching TRBD2. The CDR3 is made up of 13 amino acids. The ends lost 10 bases at V and 5 bases at J; junction bases unmatched: 10. Germline CDR1 and CDR2: MNHEY and SVGAGI. The CDR3 protein is CATTGLGRETQYF. For the CDR3, the DNA is TGTGCCACCACCGGACTAGGTCGGGAGACCCAGTACTTC.

The CDR3 here is CASSSQFDRGRLHF. Here the CDR3 DNA reads TGTGCCAGTAGTAGCCAATTCGACAGGGGCCGCCTCCACTTT. The J gene is TRBJ1-6, the V gene TRBV19; TRBD1 matches at 8 bases. The germline V gene has CDR1 LNHDA and CDR2 SQIVND (reference sequence). The ends lost 4 bases at V and 15 bases at J; junction bases unmatched: 11. This CDR3 is built from 14 residues.

This clone appeared a few times. J is TRBJ1-5 and V is TRBV27, with 7 bases fitting TRBD1. V gave up 2 bases and J gave up 3 bases; unmatched junction bases: 4. The germline V gene has CDR1 MNHEY and CDR2 SMNVEV (reference sequence). This CDR3 region has 15 residues. The CDR3 region has the DNA TGTGCCAGCAGTTTAAGGGGGCGCAACAATCAGCCCCAGCATTTT. Encoded protein: CASSLRGRNNQPQHF.